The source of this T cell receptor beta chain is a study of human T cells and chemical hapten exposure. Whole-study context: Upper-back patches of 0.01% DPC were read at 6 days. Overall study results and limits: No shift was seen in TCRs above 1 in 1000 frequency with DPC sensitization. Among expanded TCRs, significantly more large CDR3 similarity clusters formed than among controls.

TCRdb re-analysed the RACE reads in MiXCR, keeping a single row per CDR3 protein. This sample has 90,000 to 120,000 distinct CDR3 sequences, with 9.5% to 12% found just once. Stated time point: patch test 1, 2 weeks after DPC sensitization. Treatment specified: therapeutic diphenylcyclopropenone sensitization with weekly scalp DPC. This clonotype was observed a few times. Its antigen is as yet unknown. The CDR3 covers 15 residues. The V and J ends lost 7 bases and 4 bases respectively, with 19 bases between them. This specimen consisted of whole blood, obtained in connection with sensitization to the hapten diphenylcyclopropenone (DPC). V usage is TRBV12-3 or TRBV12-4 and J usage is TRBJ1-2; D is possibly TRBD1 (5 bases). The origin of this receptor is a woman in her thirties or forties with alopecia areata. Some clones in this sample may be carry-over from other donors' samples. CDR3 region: CASTERRDRLYGYTF. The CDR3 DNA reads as TGTGCCAGCACCGAACGGCGGGACCGCCTCTATGGCTACACCTTC.